This TCR beta chain was observed in a study of blood T cell repertoires in COVID-19. The wider study: Acute and convalescent COVID-19 specimens originated in the United States, Italy and Spain. T cells, B-cell-depleted T cells, or PBMCs supplied cDNA or gDNA.

Original processing methods: Amplifying reference gene primers gave estimates of nucleated cell counts. Assay used: immunoSEQ multiplex PCR; TCRdb lists only in-frame clones, some missing. Clonal size and the V and J genes are those of that table, whereas D and trimming came from the DNA. The table lists under 60,000 clones, about 85% of them singletons. Trimming took off 0 bases at V and 0 bases at J, with 9 bases between the two ends. The germline V gene encodes CDR1 LGHDT and CDR2 YNNKEL (reference sequence). The CDR3 extends over 16 amino acids. This sequence was found in a human donor in a cohort sampled during active COVID-19. V and J are TRBV3-1 (or the pseudogene TRBV3-2) and TRBJ2-1; D is undetermined. The sequenced sample consisted of peripheral blood. The CDR3 sequence: CASSQEMWSSYNEQFF. The CDR3 DNA is TGTGCCAGCAGCCAAGAAATGTGGAGCTCCTACAATGAGCAGTTCTTC.